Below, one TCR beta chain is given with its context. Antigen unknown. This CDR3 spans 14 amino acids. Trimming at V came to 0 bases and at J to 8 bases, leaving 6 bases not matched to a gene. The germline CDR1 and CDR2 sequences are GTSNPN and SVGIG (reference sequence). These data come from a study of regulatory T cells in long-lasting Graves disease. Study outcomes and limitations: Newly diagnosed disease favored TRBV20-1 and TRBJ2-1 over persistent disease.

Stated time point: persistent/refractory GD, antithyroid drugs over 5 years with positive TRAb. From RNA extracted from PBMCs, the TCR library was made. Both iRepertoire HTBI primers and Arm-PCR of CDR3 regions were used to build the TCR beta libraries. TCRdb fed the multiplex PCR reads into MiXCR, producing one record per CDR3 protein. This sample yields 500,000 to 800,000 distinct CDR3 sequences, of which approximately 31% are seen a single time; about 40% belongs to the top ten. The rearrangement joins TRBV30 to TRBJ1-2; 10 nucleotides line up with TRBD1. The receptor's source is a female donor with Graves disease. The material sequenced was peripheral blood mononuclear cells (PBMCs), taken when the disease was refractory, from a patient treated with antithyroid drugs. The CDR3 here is CAWSVLTGGGGYTF. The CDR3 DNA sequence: TGTGCCTGGAGTGTACTGACAGGGGGCGGCGGCTACACCTTC.